This is a list of T cell receptor beta chains from one sample in a study of Ad26.COV2.S vaccination and SARS-CoV-2 variants. Sequencing was performed with immunoSEQ multiplex PCR; in TCRdb, only in-frame clones are kept and a portion is missing. The table lists some 320,000 clones, around 83% of them singletons. This specimen was peripheral blood, taken in a trial of Ad26.COV2.S vaccine versus placebo. All receptors derive from a person aged 18-60 years who received the Ad26.COV2.S COVID-19 vaccine or a placebo. The CDR3 runs from the conserved cysteine through the conserved F or W. The D gene is left open where the match is weak. Clone size is not always given. Where it is, it says once, few, many or a class for expanded clones.

d_gene,v_gene,abundance,j_gene,CDR3nt,CDR3aa
TRBD2,TRBV7-2,NA,TRBJ2-7,TGTGCCAGCAACAAACCGGGGGGGGCCTACGAGCAGTACTTC,CASNKPGGAYEQYF
TRBD2,TRBV3-1/TRBV3-2,NA,TRBJ2-5,TGTGCCAGCAGCCAACAGACTAGCGGGGGGGGGACCCAGTACTTC,CASSQQTSGGGTQYF
TRBD1,TRBV2,NA,TRBJ2-3,TGTGCCAGCAGTTCCCTGGGGACAGGCGGGCGCAATACGCAGTATTTT,CASSSLGTGGRNTQYF
NA,TRBV19,NA,TRBJ1-4,TGTGCCAGTACAATTGCAACTAATGAAAAACTGTTTTTT,CASTIATNEKLFF
NA,TRBV6-1,NA,TRBJ2-4,TGTGCCAGCAGTGAATCAGGGCTAGGCAAAAACATTCAGTACTTC,CASSESGLGKNIQYF
NA,TRBV6-2/TRBV6-3,NA,TRBJ1-6,TGTGCCAGCAGTAGACGGAACAGTTATAATTCACCCCTCCACTTT,CASSRRNSYNSPLHF
NA,TRBV6-2/TRBV6-3,NA,TRBJ2-6,TGTGCCAGCAGTCACAGGGATACAGGGGCCAACGTCCTGACTTTC,CASSHRDTGANVLTF
NA,TRBV3-1/TRBV3-2,NA,TRBJ1-3,TGTGCCAGCAGTCCGGTCGGTGGAACTGGAAACACCATATATTTT,CASSPVGGTGNTIYF
NA,TRBV7-9,NA,TRBJ2-5,TGTGCCAGCAGCTTAGCGGGAGCGGAGACCCAGTACTTC,CASSLAGAETQYF
TRBD2,TRBV11-3,NA,TRBJ2-5,TGTGCCAGCAGCTCAGGACTAGCGGGACAAGAGACCCAGTACTTC,CASSSGLAGQETQYF
TRBD2,TRBV7-6,NA,TRBJ2-3,TGTGCCAGCAGCTTGGGACTAGCGGGGGGGCTAAGCACAGATACGCAGTATTTT,CASSLGLAGGLSTDTQYF
NA,TRBV27,NA,TRBJ1-1,TGTGCCAGCAGTTCCCCAGGGGTACGAACTGAAGCTTTCTTT,CASSSPGVRTEAFF
TRBD1,TRBV19,NA,TRBJ1-2,TGTGCCAGTGGGGACAGGGTTAACTATGGCTACACCTTC,CASGDRVNYGYTF
NA,TRBV11-2,NA,TRBJ1-2,TGTGCCAGCAGCTTAGCAGAGAAGCTTGGCTACACCTTC,CASSLAEKLGYTF
NA,TRBV6-2/TRBV6-3,NA,TRBJ2-2,TGTGCCAGCAGTCCCCAAAGTTCTGGGGAGCTGTTTTTT,CASSPQSSGELFF
NA,TRBV4-3,once,TRBJ2-2,TGCGCCAGCAGCCAAGTTGGAACCGGGGAGCTGTTTTTT,CASSQVGTGELFF
NA,TRBV13,NA,TRBJ2-4,TGTGCCAGCAGCCCACGCTTCGGGACGGAAGCCAAAAACATTCAGTACTTC,CASSPRFGTEAKNIQYF
NA,TRBV6-4,NA,TRBJ1-3,TGTGCCAGCAGTGACGGGCCTGGAAACACCATATATTTT,CASSDGPGNTIYF
NA,TRBV27,NA,TRBJ2-3,TGTGCCAGCAGTTTGAGTGGGTCTAAATCAGATACGCAGTATTTT,CASSLSGSKSDTQYF
NA,TRBV5-1,NA,TRBJ2-3,TGCGCCAGCAGCTCCGGCTCCACTAGCACAGATACGCAGTATTTT,CASSSGSTSTDTQYF
NA,TRBV30,NA,TRBJ2-7,TGTGCCTGGAACACGGGGATCCCCTACGAGCAGTACTTC,CAWNTGIPYEQYF
NA,TRBV4-1,many,TRBJ2-7,TGCGCCAGCAGCCAAGCTTTCGCGACAGGTCGCGAGCAGTACTTC,CASSQAFATGREQYF
NA,TRBV2,NA,TRBJ2-1,TGTGCCGCCGGGGTCCGCCTAGGCAATGAGCAGTTCTTC,CAAGVRLGNEQFF
TRBD1,TRBV7-2,NA,TRBJ1-2,TGTGCCAGCAGCTCAGGGGGGGGAAACTATGGCTACACCTTC,CASSSGGGNYGYTF
TRBD2,TRBV7-2,NA,TRBJ2-1,TGTGCCAGCAGCTTAGTTGGTAGCGGGGGCTACAATGAGCAGTTCTTC,CASSLVGSGGYNEQFF
TRBD1,TRBV29-1,once,TRBJ2-2,TGCAGCGTTGGGGACAGACCGAACACCGGGGAGCTGTTTTTT,CSVGDRPNTGELFF
NA,TRBV19,few,TRBJ1-2,TGTGCCAGTACCCAAAAGAGGGGGATTAACTATGGCTACACCTTC,CASTQKRGINYGYTF
NA,TRBV7-9,NA,TRBJ1-2,TGTGCCAGCAGCTTAGTAACGTACCGGGCCATCGCCGGTGGCTACACCTTC,CASSLVTYRAIAGGYTF
TRBD1,TRBV3-1/TRBV3-2,once,TRBJ1-1,TGTGCCAGCGGACAGGGAGTAACGAACACTGAAGCTTTCTTT,CASGQGVTNTEAFF
NA,TRBV5-1,NA,TRBJ1-3,TGCGCCAGCAGCTTGGCCGGCGGGTACCAGAACACCATATATTTT,CASSLAGGYQNTIYF
TRBD1,TRBV5-1,NA,TRBJ1-1,TGCGCCAGCAGGTCTCAGACAGGGGGCATGAACACTGAAGCTTTCTTT,CASRSQTGGMNTEAFF
NA,TRBV13,NA,TRBJ1-6,TGTGCCAGCAGCTTAGGGGTTGGGGGGGTTCGACCCCTCCACTTT,CASSLGVGGVRPLHF
NA,TRBV7-9,NA,TRBJ1-1,TGTGCCAGCAGCCCTCGTGGGGCCACTGAAGCTTTCTTT,CASSPRGATEAFF
NA,TRBV19,NA,TRBJ1-2,TGTGCCAGTAGTATCCAGGGAAACTATGGCTACACCTTC,CASSIQGNYGYTF
NA,TRBV7-9,NA,TRBJ1-2,TGTGCCAGCAGCTTAGCGGGGCGATGGGCAGGAAGCTACACCTTC,CASSLAGRWAGSYTF
NA,TRBV4-2,NA,TRBJ2-3,TGTGCCAGCAGCCAAAGTCCCAGGGCATACACAGATACGCAGTATTTT,CASSQSPRAYTDTQYF
TRBD1,TRBV5-1,NA,TRBJ1-5,TGCGCCAGCAGCTTAGAGGGACAGGGAGGTCAGCCCCAGCATTTT,CASSLEGQGGQPQHF
TRBD1,TRBV18,NA,TRBJ1-5,TGTGCCAGCTCACCAAGCCCGGGACAGGGAACTCAGCCCCAGCATTTT,CASSPSPGQGTQPQHF
NA,TRBV20-1,once,TRBJ2-1,TGCAGTGCTAGTAGCTCCAGCTCCTACAATGAGCAGTTCTTC,CSASSSSSYNEQFF
NA,TRBV5-1,NA,TRBJ1-1,TGCGCCAGCAGTTATTCCAGGGGCATGAACACTGAAGCTTTCTTT,CASSYSRGMNTEAFF
NA,TRBV7-7,NA,TRBJ2-5,TGTGCCAGCAGCTTAGAAGGGCATGAGACCCAGTACTTC,CASSLEGHETQYF